The rows below give T cell receptor beta chains drawn from one sample of a study of shared clonotypes between healthy human individuals. Produced via immunoSEQ multiplex PCR; TCRdb's table is partial and in-frame only. The top ten hold 0.95% to 1.5% of the sample, which has over a million clones, roughly 97% seen once. Sequenced sample: naive CD4+ T cells sorted from blood. The receptors originated from a man aged 30 to 45 in good health. Each CDR3 is given with its conserved first and last residue. The order of the fields is J gene, D gene, V gene, CDR3 DNA, CDR3 protein. The D gene is left open where the match is weak.

J gene: TRBJ2-7; D gene: TRBD1; V gene: TRBV10-3; CDR3 DNA: TGTGCCATCAGAAAGGACAGGGGGTTC; CDR3 protein: CAIRKDRGF
J gene: TRBJ1-1; D gene: TRBD1; V gene: TRBV5-4; CDR3 DNA: TGTGCCAGCAGCTCGGGACAGCGAAACACTGAAGCTTTCTTT; CDR3 protein: CASSSGQRNTEAFF
J gene: TRBJ2-5; D gene: -; V gene: TRBV5-1; CDR3 DNA: TGCGCCAGCAGCTTTTTAAGCGCCGAAGAGACCCAGTACTTC; CDR3 protein: CASSFLSAEETQYF
J gene: TRBJ2-7; D gene: -; V gene: TRBV7-2; CDR3 DNA: TGTGCCAGCAGCTTACCGGGGCCCTTATCCTACGAGCAGTACTTC; CDR3 protein: CASSLPGPLSYEQYF
J gene: TRBJ2-5; D gene: -; V gene: TRBV5-4; CDR3 DNA: TGTGCCAGCGCCCCGTGGCGAGAGGAGACCCAGTACTTC; CDR3 protein: CASAPWREETQYF
J gene: TRBJ2-5; D gene: -; V gene: TRBV4-2; CDR3 DNA: TGTGCCAGCAGCCGAAACAGGGAAGAGACCCAGTACTTC; CDR3 protein: CASSRNREETQYF
J gene: TRBJ2-1; D gene: TRBD1; V gene: TRBV25-1; CDR3 DNA: TGTGCCAGCATCGGACAGGGGGAGTCTGAGCAGTTCTTC; CDR3 protein: CASIGQGESEQFF
J gene: TRBJ2-3; D gene: TRBD2; V gene: TRBV28; CDR3 DNA: TGTGCCAGCAGTTCCGCGGGAGTACTAGATACGCAGTATTTT; CDR3 protein: CASSSAGVLDTQYF
J gene: TRBJ1-2; D gene: -; V gene: TRBV28; CDR3 DNA: TGTGCCAGCAGCCCCGCCGACCTTAACTATGGCTACACCTTC; CDR3 protein: CASSPADLNYGYTF
J gene: TRBJ1-2; D gene: -; V gene: TRBV7-9; CDR3 DNA: TGTGCCAGCAGCTTAAAAGGTGGCTACACCTTC; CDR3 protein: CASSLKGGYTF
J gene: TRBJ1-4; D gene: TRBD1; V gene: TRBV10-3; CDR3 DNA: TGTGCCATCAGCTCCGGGACAGGACTGTATTTGGGTGAAAAACTGTTTTTT; CDR3 protein: CAISSGTGLYLGEKLFF